These 6 T cell receptor beta chains were sequenced from one sample in a study of long-term antiretroviral therapy in people with HIV (dated by TCRdb to the early 2020s). The immunoSEQ hsTCRB v3.0 assay was used at survey level resolution to sequence the TRB variable region. Sourced from immuneACCESS, this table was stored by TCRdb with only in-frame sequences that have V and J called. A share of the clones is absent; for the studies checked, an unresolved V gene accounts for under half, and the remainder has no known explanation. This sample gives almost 30,000 clones in total; around 90% of them show up just once. Around 9% of the sample is held by the ten biggest clonotypes. The sample consisted of unsorted PBMCs, taken 3.2 years before starting antiretroviral therapy. These receptors came from a man between 45 and 60 years old with HIV.

The chain carries TRBV5-1 and TRBJ1-3; D unresolved. V was trimmed by 0 bases and J by 0 bases, leaving 13 bases between them. The CDR3 is 17 residues long. Germline loops: CDR1 SGHRS, CDR2 YFSETQ. CDR3 bases: TGCGCCAGCAGCTTGGCCCCAGTCTCTTCCTCTGGAAACACCATATATTTT. This gives the protein CASSLAPVSSSGNTIYF. The complete variable domain, with remaining parts taken from reference TRBV5-1 and TRBJ1-3, reads KAGVTQTPRYLIKTRGQQVTLSCSPISGHRSVSWYQQTPGQGLQFLFEYFSETQRNKGNFPGRFSGRQFSNSRSEMNVSTLELGDSALYLCASSLAPVSSSGNTIYFGEGSWLTVV.

The V call is TRBV12-5, the J call TRBJ1-1; unclear D gene. The CDR3 runs to 15 residues. The germline V gene encodes CDR1 LGHNT and CDR2 FRNRAP. The V and J ends lost 3 bases and 1 base respectively, with 12 bases between them. Here the CDR3 reads CASGLPGPENTEAFF. The CDR3 DNA is TGTGCTAGTGGTTTACCCGGACCGGAGAACACTGAAGCTTTCTTT. The full variable domain, with the rest looked up from reference TRBV12-5 and TRBJ1-1, is DARVTQTPRHKVTEMGQEVTMRCQPILGHNTVFWYRQTMMQGLELLAYFRNRAPLDDSGMPKDRFSAEMPDATLATLKIQPSEPRDSAVYFCASGLPGPENTEAFFGQGTRLTVV.

CDR3 bases: TGTGCCAGCAGCCAAGTAGAAGGGGAAGAGACCCAGTACTTC. This codes for CASSQVEGEETQYF. The rearrangement links TRBV14 to TRBJ2-5, with D possibly being TRBD1 (5 bases). The germline V gene has CDR1 SGHDN and CDR2 FVKESK. There are 14 residues in the CDR3. Deletions cut 1 base from V and 3 bases from J, with 9 bases between.

The rearrangement links TRBV9 to TRBJ2-1, with D possibly TRBD2 on 5 matching bases. Germline V lookup: CDR1 SGDLS, CDR2 YYNGEE. The V and J ends lost 0 bases and 2 bases respectively, with 6 bases between them. The CDR3 spans 14 residues. CDR3: CASSVVGAYNEQFF. CDR3 DNA sequence: TGTGCCAGCAGCGTAGTGGGAGCCTACAATGAGCAGTTCTTC. Drawing the rest from reference TRBV9 and TRBJ2-1, the complete variable domain is DSGVTQTPKHLITATGQRVTLRCSPRSGDLSVYWYQQSLDQGLQFLIQYYNGEERAKGNILERFSAQQFPDLHSELNLSSLELGDSALYFCASSVVGAYNEQFFGPGTRLTVL.

The V call is TRBV11-2, the J call TRBJ1-3; TRBD1 is a possible D gene (5 bases). The CDR3 spans 17 residues. V gave up 4 bases and J gave up 0 bases, with 16 bases separating them. Germline V gives CDR1 SGHAT, CDR2 FQNNGV. The CDR3 nucleotides are TGTGCCAGCAGCTCGCCCAGGTGGCAGGGCTCTGGAAACACCATATATTTT. Amino acids: CASSSPRWQGSGNTIYF.

This clone was found a few times. CDR3 DNA sequence: TGTGCCAGCACCTACTCCTACAATGAGCAGTTCTTC. It encodes CASTYSYNEQFF. The chain uses TRBV7-9 and TRBJ2-1; D not resolved. Trimming left V 7 bases short and J 0 bases short, with 4 bases between. Germline V gives CDR1 SEHNR, CDR2 FQNEAQ (reference sequence). CDR3 size: 12 residues.